Listed here are 5 T cell receptor beta chains from one sample, sequenced in a study of tumor-infiltrating lymphocytes in oesophageal squamous cell carcinoma. TCRdb redid the calling of the PCR reads with MiXCR, one entry per CDR3 protein. The sample lists under 20,000 distinct CDR3 sequences, 40% occurring once. Sequences were obtained from blood. These receptor sequences come from a male donor with esophageal squamous cell carcinoma.

Turning to this clonotype: A much larger clone differs by one base, so this may be a read error. This rearrangement joins TRBV27 to TRBJ2-1; 7 nucleotides line up with TRBD2. Trimming at V came to 6 bases and at J to 10 bases, leaving 12 bases not matched to a gene. The CDR3 is 14 residues long. The germline gives CDR1 MNHEY, CDR2 SMNVEV (reference sequence). The CDR3 DNA reads TGTGCCAGCAGCCTAGCGGACTCCACCTACGAGCAGTTCTTC. Protein sequence: CASSLADSTYEQFF.

This chain connects TRBV2 to TRBJ1-5; 9 nucleotides line up with TRBD1. CDR3 length: 14 residues. Germline CDR1 is SNHLY and CDR2 is FYNNEI. Germline trimming cut 5 bases from V and 2 bases from J; bases unmatched to any gene: 1. DNA for the CDR3: TGTGCCAGCAGTAGGACAGGGGGCAATCAGCCCCAGCATTTT. Amino acids: CASSRTGGNQPQHF. The entire variable domain, with the rest obtained from reference TRBV2 and TRBJ1-5, is as follows: EPEVTQTPSHQVTQMGQEVILRCVPISNHLYFYWYRQILGQKVEFLVSFYNNEISEKSEIFDDQFSVERPDGSNFTLKIRSTKLEDSAMYFCASSRTGGNQPQHFGDGTRLSIL.

Comment on this clonotype: The conserved phenylalanine or tryptophan normally closing the CDR3 is absent here, so this likely arose from a read error. No DNA is shown, since the ends of the CDR3 on it are uncertain; the CDR3 is the one TCRdb lists. The V call is TRBV7-6, the J call TRBJ2-5; TRBD1, the table's D call, lacks a check against the DNA. The CDR3 comprises 17 residues, both ends counted. Germline V gene data show CDR1 as SGHVS and CDR2 as FNYEAQ. The CDR3 here is CASSFVYGTHNEQFFGA.

The chain links TRBV12-5 to TRBJ2-3; TRBD1 matches 7 bases. The J call may be faulty, since TRBJ1-1 better matches the DNA end. Germline CDR1 LGHNT, CDR2 FRNRAP. The CDR3 has 13 amino acids. Here the CDR3 reads CASGPPGGGEAFF. The CDR3 DNA follows: TGTGCTAGTGGGCCTCCAGGGGGGGGTGAAGCTTTCTTT.

Judged by abundance, this clonotype is medium-sized. The chain has TRBV7-3 and TRBJ2-3, with TRBD2 identical over 10 bases. V was clipped by 4 bases and J by 0 bases; unmatched bases: 4. The CDR3 is made up of 16 amino acids. The germline gives CDR1 SGHTA, CDR2 FQGTGA. This CDR3 reads CASSSKAGGSTDTQYF. The CDR3 bases are TGTGCCAGCAGCTCAAAAGCGGGAGGGAGCACAGATACGCAGTATTTT.